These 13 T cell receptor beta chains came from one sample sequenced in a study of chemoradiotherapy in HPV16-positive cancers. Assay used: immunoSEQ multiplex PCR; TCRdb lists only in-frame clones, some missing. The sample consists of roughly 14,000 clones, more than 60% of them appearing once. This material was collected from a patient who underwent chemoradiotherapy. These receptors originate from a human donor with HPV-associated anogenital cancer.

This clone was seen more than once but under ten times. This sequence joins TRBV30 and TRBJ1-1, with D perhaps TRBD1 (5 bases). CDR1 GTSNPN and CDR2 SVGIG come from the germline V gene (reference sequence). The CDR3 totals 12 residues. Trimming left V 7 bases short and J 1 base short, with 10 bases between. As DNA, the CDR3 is TGTGCCTCGAGGAGGGGGAACACTGAAGCTTTCTTT. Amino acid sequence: CASRRGNTEAFF.

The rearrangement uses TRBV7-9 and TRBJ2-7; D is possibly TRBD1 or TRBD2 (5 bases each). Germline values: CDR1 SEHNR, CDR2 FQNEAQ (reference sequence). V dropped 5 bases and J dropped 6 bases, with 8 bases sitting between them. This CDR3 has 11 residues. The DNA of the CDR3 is TGTGCCAGCAGCGGGGGTCGCGAGCAGTACTTC. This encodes CASSGGREQYF.

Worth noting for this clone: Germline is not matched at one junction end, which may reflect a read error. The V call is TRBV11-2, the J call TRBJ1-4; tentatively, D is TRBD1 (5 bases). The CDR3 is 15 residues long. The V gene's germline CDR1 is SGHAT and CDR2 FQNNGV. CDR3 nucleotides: TGTGCCAGCAGCTTTGGGACTGGCACTAAGGAAAAACTGTTTTTT. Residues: CASSFGTGTKEKLFF.

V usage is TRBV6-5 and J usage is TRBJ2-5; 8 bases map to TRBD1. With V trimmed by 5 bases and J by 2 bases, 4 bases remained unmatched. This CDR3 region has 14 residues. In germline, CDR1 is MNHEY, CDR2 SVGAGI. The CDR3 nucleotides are TGTGCCAGCAGTACGACAGGGGCACAAGAGACCCAGTACTTC. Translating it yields CASSTTGAQETQYF.

The CDR3 spells CASSLYLRTGVHNEQFF. DNA of the CDR3: TGTGCCAGCAGCTTGTACCTGAGGACAGGGGTCCACAATGAGCAGTTCTTC. The V and J genes are TRBV11-2 and TRBJ2-1, with TRBD1 matching over 9 bases. CDR3 length: 17 amino acids. V lost 3 bases and J lost 5; bases outside the gene matches: 11. CDR1 SGHAT and CDR2 FQNNGV come from the germline V gene.

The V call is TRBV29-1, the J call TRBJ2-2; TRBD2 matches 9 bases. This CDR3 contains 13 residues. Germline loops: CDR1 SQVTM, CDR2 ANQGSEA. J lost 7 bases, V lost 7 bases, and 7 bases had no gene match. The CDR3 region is CSALAGTGGELFF. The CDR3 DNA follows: TGCAGCGCCCTAGCGGGAACGGGCGGGGAGCTGTTTTTT.

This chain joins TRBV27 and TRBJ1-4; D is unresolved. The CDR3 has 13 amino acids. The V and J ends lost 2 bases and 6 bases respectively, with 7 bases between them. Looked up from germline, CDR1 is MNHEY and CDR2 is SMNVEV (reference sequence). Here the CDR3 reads CASSLVRDEKLFF. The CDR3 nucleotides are TGTGCCAGCAGTTTAGTTAGGGATGAAAAACTGTTTTTT.

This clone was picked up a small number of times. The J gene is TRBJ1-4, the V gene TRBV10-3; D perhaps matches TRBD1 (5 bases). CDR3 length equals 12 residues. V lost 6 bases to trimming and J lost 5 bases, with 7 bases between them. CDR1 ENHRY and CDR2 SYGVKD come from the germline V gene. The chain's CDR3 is CAISDRNEKLFF. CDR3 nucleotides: TGTGCCATCAGCGACAGAAATGAAAAACTGTTTTTT.

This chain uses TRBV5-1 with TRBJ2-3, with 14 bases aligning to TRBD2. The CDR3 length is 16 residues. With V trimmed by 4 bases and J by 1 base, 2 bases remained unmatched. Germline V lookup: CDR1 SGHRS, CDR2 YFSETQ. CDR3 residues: CASSRLAGGGTDTQYF. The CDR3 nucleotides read TGCGCCAGCAGCCGACTAGCGGGGGGGGGCACAGATACGCAGTATTTT.

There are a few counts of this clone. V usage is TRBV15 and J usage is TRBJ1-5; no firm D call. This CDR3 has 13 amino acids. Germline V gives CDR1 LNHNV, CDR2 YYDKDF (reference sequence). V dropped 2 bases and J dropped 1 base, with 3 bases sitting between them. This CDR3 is CATSRRSNQPQHF. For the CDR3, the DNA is TGTGCCACCAGCAGAAGGAGCAATCAGCCCCAGCATTTT.

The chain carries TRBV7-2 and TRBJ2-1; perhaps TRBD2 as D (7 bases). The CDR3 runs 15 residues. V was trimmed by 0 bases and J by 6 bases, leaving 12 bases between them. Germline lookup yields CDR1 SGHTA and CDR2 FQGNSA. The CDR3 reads CASSLAGGPRNEQFF. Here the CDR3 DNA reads TGTGCCAGCAGCTTAGCGGGGGGGCCGCGCAATGAGCAGTTCTTC.

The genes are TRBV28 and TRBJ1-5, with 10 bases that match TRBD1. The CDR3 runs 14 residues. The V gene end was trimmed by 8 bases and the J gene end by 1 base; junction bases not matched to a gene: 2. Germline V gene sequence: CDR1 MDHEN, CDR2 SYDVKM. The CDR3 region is CASQGQGSNQPQHF. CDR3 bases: TGTGCCAGCCAGGGACAGGGGAGCAATCAGCCCCAGCATTTT.

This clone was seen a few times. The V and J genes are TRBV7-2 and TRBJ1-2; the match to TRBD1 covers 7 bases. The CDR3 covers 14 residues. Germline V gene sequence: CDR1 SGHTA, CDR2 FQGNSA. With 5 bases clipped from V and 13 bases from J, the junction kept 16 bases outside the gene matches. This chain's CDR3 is CASSEIGGQPGPTF. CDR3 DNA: TGTGCCAGCAGCGAAATTGGGGGACAGCCGGGACCCACCTTC.